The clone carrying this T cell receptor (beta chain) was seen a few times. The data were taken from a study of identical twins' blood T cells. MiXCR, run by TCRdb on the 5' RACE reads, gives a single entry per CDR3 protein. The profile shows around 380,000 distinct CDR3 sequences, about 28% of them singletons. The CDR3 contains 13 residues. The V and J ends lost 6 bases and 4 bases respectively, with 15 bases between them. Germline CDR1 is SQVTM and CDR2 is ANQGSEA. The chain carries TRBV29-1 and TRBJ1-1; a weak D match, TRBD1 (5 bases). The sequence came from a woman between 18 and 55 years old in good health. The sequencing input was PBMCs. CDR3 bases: TGCAGCGTATCTAGGGGTCCGGGCACTGAAGCTTTCTTT. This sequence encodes CSVSRGPGTEAFF.